This TCR beta chain was recovered during a study of a mutant IDH1 vaccine in newly diagnosed glioma. Turning to the study itself: An approximately 60% male, approximately 38% female split and a mean age of roughly 44 years characterized treated patients.

Data came from immunoSEQ multiplex PCR; TCRdb stores just in-frame clones and leaves some out. The sample contains roughly 76,000 clones, approximately 85% of which appear only once. A word on this clone: Its cognate antigen is unknown.

Time point meaning: week 23, last vaccination. A single vaccine dose contained 300 ug of mutant IDH1 20-mer peptide, and topical imiquimod was used with it. The receptor comes from a man aged 25 to 40 with glioma. Some clones in this sample may be carry-over from other donors' samples. Sequences were derived from PBMCs, sampled from a glioma patient whose treatment included an IDH1 peptide vaccine.

The CDR3 coding sequence is TGTGCCTGGAGTGTCCCGGCGGCAAACACTGAAGCTTTCTTT. It is translated as CAWSVPAANTEAFF. This chain joins TRBV30 and TRBJ1-1; D remains unclear. The CDR3 has 14 amino acids. The germline V gene encodes CDR1 GTSNPN and CDR2 SVGIG (reference sequence). V lost 0 bases to trimming and J lost 2 bases, with 10 bases between them.